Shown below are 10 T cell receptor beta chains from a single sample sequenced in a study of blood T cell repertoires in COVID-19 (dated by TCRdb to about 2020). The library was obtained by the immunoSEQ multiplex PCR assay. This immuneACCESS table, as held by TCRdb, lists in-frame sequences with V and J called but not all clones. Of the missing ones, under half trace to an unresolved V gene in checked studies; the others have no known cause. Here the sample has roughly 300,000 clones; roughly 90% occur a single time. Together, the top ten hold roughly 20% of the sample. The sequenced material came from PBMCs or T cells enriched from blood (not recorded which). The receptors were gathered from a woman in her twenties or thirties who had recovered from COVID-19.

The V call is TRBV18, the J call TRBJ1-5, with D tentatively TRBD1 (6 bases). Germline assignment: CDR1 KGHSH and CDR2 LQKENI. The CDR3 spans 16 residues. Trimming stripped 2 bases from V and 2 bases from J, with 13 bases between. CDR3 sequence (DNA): TGTGCCAGCTCACCAGCTACAGGGTTGGGCAATCAGCCCCAGCATTTT. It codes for CASSPATGLGNQPQHF.

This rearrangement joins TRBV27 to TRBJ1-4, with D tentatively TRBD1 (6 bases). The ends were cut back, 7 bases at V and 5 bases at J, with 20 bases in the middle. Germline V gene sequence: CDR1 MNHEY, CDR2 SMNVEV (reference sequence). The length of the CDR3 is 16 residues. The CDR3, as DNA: TGTGCCAGCACCACAAAGACAGGACAGCCGAATGAAAAACTGTTTTTT. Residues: CASTTKTGQPNEKLFF.

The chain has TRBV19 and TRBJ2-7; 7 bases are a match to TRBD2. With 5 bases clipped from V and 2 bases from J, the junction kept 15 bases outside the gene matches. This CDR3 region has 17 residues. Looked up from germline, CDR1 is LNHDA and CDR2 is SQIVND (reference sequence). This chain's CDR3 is CASSSRAGSGRAYEQYF. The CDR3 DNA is TGTGCCAGTAGTTCCCGGGCAGGTAGCGGGCGCGCCTACGAGCAGTACTTC. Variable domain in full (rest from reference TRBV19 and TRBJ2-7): DGGITQSPKYLFRKEGQNVTLSCEQNLNHDAMYWYRQDPGQGLRLIYYSQIVNDFQKGDIAEGYSVSREKKESFPLTVTSAQKNPTAFYLCASSSRAGSGRAYEQYFGPGTRLTVT.

The CDR3 DNA sequence: TGTGCCAGCAGTGACTCGGGGCTAGCGGGGTACAATGAGCAGTTCTTC. Residues: CASSDSGLAGYNEQFF. The chain combines TRBV6-4 with TRBJ2-1; TRBD2 matches 9 bases. The V gene's germline CDR1 is MRHNA and CDR2 SNTAGT. V trimming: 0 bases; J trimming: 4 bases; junction bases outside the gene matches: 4. This CDR3 contains 16 residues.

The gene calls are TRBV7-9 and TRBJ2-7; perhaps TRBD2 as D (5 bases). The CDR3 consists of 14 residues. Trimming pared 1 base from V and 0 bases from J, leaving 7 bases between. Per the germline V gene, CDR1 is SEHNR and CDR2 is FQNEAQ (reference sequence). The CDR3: CASSLVEGSYEQYF. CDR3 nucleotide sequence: TGTGCCAGCAGCTTAGTCGAGGGCTCCTACGAGCAGTACTTC.

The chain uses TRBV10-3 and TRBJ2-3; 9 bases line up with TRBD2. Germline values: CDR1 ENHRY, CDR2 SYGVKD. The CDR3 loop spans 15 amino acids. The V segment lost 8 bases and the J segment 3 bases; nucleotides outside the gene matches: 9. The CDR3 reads CAISVAGEVTDTQYF. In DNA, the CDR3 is TGTGCCATCTCTGTAGCGGGGGAGGTGACAGATACGCAGTATTTT.

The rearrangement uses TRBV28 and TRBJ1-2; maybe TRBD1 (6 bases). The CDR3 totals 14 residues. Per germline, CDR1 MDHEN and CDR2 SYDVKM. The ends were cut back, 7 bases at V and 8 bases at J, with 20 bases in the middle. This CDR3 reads CASKAGTSIRGYTF. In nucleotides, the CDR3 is TGTGCCAGCAAGGCCGGGACAAGCATCCGAGGCTACACCTTC.

The CDR3 sequence is CAWSARPGQGRSNTGELFF. CDR3 sequence (DNA): TGTGCCTGGAGTGCCCGACCGGGACAGGGGAGGTCGAACACCGGGGAGCTGTTTTTT. The rearrangement uses TRBV30 and TRBJ2-2, with 10 bases identical to TRBD1. CDR1 and CDR2 from the germline V gene are GTSNPN and SVGIG (reference sequence). The CDR3 extends over 19 amino acids. V trimming: 1 base; J trimming: 0 bases; junction bases outside the gene matches: 11.

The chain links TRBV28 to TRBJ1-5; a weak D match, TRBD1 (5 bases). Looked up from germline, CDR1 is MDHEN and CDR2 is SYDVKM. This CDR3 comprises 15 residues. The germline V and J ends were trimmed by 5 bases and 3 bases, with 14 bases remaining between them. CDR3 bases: TGTGCCAGCAGTATTCCAGGGCACCACAATCAGCCCCAGCATTTT. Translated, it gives CASSIPGHHNQPQHF.

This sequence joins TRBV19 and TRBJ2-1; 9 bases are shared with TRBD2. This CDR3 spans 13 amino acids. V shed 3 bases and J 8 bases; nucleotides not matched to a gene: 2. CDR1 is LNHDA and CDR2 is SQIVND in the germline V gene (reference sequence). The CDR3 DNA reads TGTGCCAGTAGTATCCGGACTAGCGATGAGCAGTTCTTC. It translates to CASSIRTSDEQFF.